The 7 T cell receptor beta chains below all came from one sample that was sequenced in a study of CD8 T cells in ankylosing spondylitis. Overall study results and limits: Ankylosing spondylitis blood appeared to be characterized by a TCR beta motif of under ten highly homologous variants.

Which antigens these TCRs recognize remains unknown. TCRdb re-called the 5' RACE reads through MiXCR, storing one row per CDR3 protein. Altogether approximately 140,000 distinct CDR3 sequences are present, roughly 18% being singletons, with the ten largest covering approximately 30%. The sample comprised blood, either unsorted or a sorted T cell fraction (not recorded which). The source is a male donor with ankylosing spondylitis.

The gene calls are TRBV9 and TRBJ1-5; a possible D gene is TRBD1 (6 bases). Germline CDR1 reads SGDLS; CDR2 reads YYNGEE. The CDR3 sequence is 14 residues long. V dropped 0 bases and J dropped 6 bases, with 10 bases sitting between them. CDR3 sequence reads: CASSVAGVGQPQHF. DNA for the CDR3: TGTGCCAGCAGCGTAGCAGGGGTGGGTCAGCCCCAGCATTTT. Using reference TRBV9 and TRBJ1-5 for the parts outside the CDR3, the full variable domain is DSGVTQTPKHLITATGQRVTLRCSPRSGDLSVYWYQQSLDQGLQFLIQYYNGEERAKGNILERFSAQQFPDLHSELNLSSLELGDSALYFCASSVAGVGQPQHFGDGTRLSIL.

This clonotype was picked up a small number of times. The rearrangement links TRBV9 to TRBJ1-1, with TRBD1 as a possible D gene (5 bases). The V gene's germline CDR1 is SGDLS and CDR2 YYNGEE. Trimming removed 0 bases at V and 10 bases at J, with 7 bases between. The CDR3 consists of 11 residues. The DNA of the CDR3 is TGTGCCAGCAGCGTAGTGGGGGTAGCTTTCTTT. Translated, it gives CASSVVGVAFF.

This clonotype was detected a few times. This chain joins TRBV20-1 and TRBJ1-5; weak D call: TRBD1 (6 bases). The V and J ends lost 4 bases and 6 bases respectively, with 19 bases between them. The CDR3 length is 15 residues. Germline values: CDR1 DFQATT, CDR2 SNEGSKA (reference sequence). CDR3 in amino acids: CSATPRGATFQPQHF. The CDR3, as DNA: TGCAGTGCTACCCCGCGGGGGGCGACTTTTCAGCCCCAGCATTTT.

This clonotype showed up just a few times. V gene TRBV20-1 combines with J gene TRBJ1-1; TRBD1 might be the D (6 bases). The CDR3 loop spans 14 amino acids. Trimming removed 3 bases from V and 7 bases from J, with 18 bases in between. Germline CDR1 reads DFQATT; CDR2 reads SNEGSKA (reference sequence). The CDR3: CSARTVKGDGEAFF. CDR3 sequence (DNA): TGCAGTGCTAGGACCGTAAAGGGGGACGGTGAAGCTTTCTTT.

There are a few counts of this clonotype. V usage is TRBV25-1 and J usage is TRBJ2-1, with D maybe TRBD1 (5 bases). Germline V CDR1 and CDR2: MGHDK, SYGVNS. Trimming shortened V by 5 bases and J by 1 base, and 15 bases separated the two germline ends. This CDR3 spans 16 amino acids. The CDR3 sequence: CASSRRQLESYNEQFF. The CDR3 coding sequence is TGTGCCAGCAGTAGGCGACAGCTTGAGTCCTACAATGAGCAGTTCTTC.

Concerning this clonotype itself: Mismatch with germline at one junction end may stem from a read error. The chain links TRBV7-2 to TRBJ2-2; 9 positions match TRBD2. From germline, CDR1 is SGHTA and CDR2 FQGNSA. The CDR3 runs 12 residues. The CDR3 region has the DNA TGCGGAGCGGGAGGTGGGACCGGGGAGCTGTTTTTT. Protein product: CGAGGGTGELFF.

The chain carries TRBV20-1 and TRBJ2-7; TRBD2 agrees at 7 bases. The germline gives CDR1 DFQATT, CDR2 SNEGSKA (reference sequence). This CDR3 spans 13 amino acids. CDR3 loop: CSGSSGHPYEQYF. CDR3 nucleotide sequence: TGCAGCGGAAGTAGCGGGCACCCCTACGAGCAGTACTTC.